This T cell receptor (beta chain) was retrieved from a study of T cell changes during pregnancy in multiple sclerosis (dated 2019 in TCRdb). Concerning the study at large: The study looked at changes in the T cell repertoire across pregnancy in women with multiple sclerosis.

With respect to this clone: No antigen is known for it. No much larger clone is present one base from it, and per-base qualities are unavailable.

The protocol used for the library was the immunoSEQ multiplex PCR assay. Not all clones reach the TCRdb copy of this immuneACCESS table, which keeps in-frame sequences only. Checked studies attribute under half of the gap to unresolved V genes and leave the rest unexplained. In all, the sample holds roughly 45,000 clones, and about 87% of those were seen once. More than 0.95% of the sample is held by the ten biggest clonotypes. CDR1 and CDR2 (LGHNA, YNFKEQ) derive from the germline V gene. V and J are truncated by 1 base and 1 base respectively, leaving an intervening sequence of 12 bases. Inclusive of the bounding cysteine and phenylalanine, the CDR3 is 16 residues long. Only CDR3 DNA is held: 48 bases, read in frame from base 1.

This receptor was obtained from a female donor with multiple sclerosis, enrolled in a pregnancy study. The sequencing here drew on CD4+ T cells from peripheral blood mononuclear cells, taken in the second trimester of pregnancy. The chain uses TRBV4-2 and TRBJ2-3; the D segment cannot be called with confidence. CDR3 sequence: CASSQALPLGTDTQYF. The bases read TGTGCCAGCAGCCAAGCACTCCCCTTGGGCACAGATACGCAGTATTTT.